This is a list of T cell receptor beta chains from one sample in a study of blood T cell repertoires in COVID-19. TCRdb's table, derived via immunoSEQ multiplex PCR, lists solely in-frame clones and lacks some. The repertoire holds tens of thousands of clones, with 80% to 85% as singletons. Material: peripheral blood. The receptors derive from a woman aged 55-75 years with acute or convalescent COVID-19. Both conserved end residues are part of each CDR3. The order of the fields is V gene, D gene, clone size, J gene, CDR3 DNA, CDR3 protein. The D gene is left open where the match is weak. Size is stated for part of the rows, as once, few or many counts, or as a class when the clone is expanded.

TRBV4-2	NA	NA	TRBJ2-5	TGTGCCAGCAGCCAAGATCCGGGTGACCAAGAGACCCAGTACTTC	CASSQDPGDQETQYF
TRBV19	NA	once	TRBJ1-6	TGTGCCAGCAAGACTCGGGAGACCTATAATTCACCCCTCCACTTT	CASKTRETYNSPLHF
TRBV19	NA	NA	TRBJ1-5	TGTGCCAGTAGTGCCCGGAAGGAGCGCAATCAGCCCCAGCATTTT	CASSARKERNQPQHF
TRBV10-3	NA	few	TRBJ1-1	TGTGCCATCAAGGCGAGGGAGAACACTGAAGCTTTCTTT	CAIKARENTEAFF
TRBV5-5	TRBD1	NA	TRBJ1-2	TGTGCCAGCAGCTTGGTCAGACAGGGAATAGTCGGCTACACCTTC	CASSLVRQGIVGYTF
TRBV19	NA	NA	TRBJ2-7	TGTGCCAGTAGCGGGGGGCCCTCCTACGAGCAGTACTTC	CASSGGPSYEQYF
TRBV7-3	TRBD1	few	TRBJ2-7	TGTGCCAGCAGCTTAAGCCCTAGGACAGGGGAGCAGTACTTC	CASSLSPRTGEQYF
TRBV4-2	NA	NA	TRBJ2-1	TGTGCCAGCAGCCAAGATTCGAGGGGCAGGGGAAATGAGCAGTTCTTC	CASSQDSRGRGNEQFF
TRBV6-1	NA	NA	TRBJ2-1	TGTGCCAGCAGTGAACGTCCTAGAAACTACAATGAGCAGTTCTTC	CASSERPRNYNEQFF
TRBV19	TRBD1	many	TRBJ1-3	TGTGCCAGTAGTATTCTCCACAGGGGGCGCGGAAACACCATATATTTT	CASSILHRGRGNTIYF
TRBV27	TRBD1	NA	TRBJ1-2	TGTGCCAGCTTGGGGCAGGGGGTAAATGGCTACACCTTC	CASLGQGVNGYTF
TRBV5-8	NA	NA	TRBJ1-3	TGTGCCAGCAGCTTGGCAGGGAGGGCCGGAAACACCATATATTTT	CASSLAGRAGNTIYF
TRBV28	NA	NA	TRBJ1-1	TGTGCCAGCAGTTTTAGAGCGAACACTGAAGCTTTCTTT	CASSFRANTEAFF